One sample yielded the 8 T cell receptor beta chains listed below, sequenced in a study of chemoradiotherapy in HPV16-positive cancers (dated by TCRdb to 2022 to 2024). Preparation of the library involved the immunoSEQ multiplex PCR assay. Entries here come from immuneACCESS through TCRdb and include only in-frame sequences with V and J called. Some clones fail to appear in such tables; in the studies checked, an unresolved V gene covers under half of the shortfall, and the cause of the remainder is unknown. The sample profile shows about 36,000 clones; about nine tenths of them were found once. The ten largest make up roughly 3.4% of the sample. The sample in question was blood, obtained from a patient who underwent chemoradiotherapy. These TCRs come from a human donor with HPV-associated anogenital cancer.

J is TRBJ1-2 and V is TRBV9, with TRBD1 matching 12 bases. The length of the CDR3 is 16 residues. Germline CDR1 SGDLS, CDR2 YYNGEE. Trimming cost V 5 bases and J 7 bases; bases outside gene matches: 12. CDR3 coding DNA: TGTGCCAGCAGATCGGGACAGGGGGCGATTAAAGGTGGCTACACCTTC. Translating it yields CASRSGQGAIKGGYTF.

CDR3: CAWSVVTVNEKLFF. Here the CDR3 DNA reads TGTGCCTGGAGTGTTGTCACTGTCAATGAAAAACTGTTTTTT. The chain is built from TRBV30 and TRBJ1-4, with D unclear. V was cut by 0 bases and J by 5 bases, with 10 bases left in between. From germline, CDR1 is GTSNPN and CDR2 SVGIG (reference sequence). The CDR3 is made up of 14 amino acids.

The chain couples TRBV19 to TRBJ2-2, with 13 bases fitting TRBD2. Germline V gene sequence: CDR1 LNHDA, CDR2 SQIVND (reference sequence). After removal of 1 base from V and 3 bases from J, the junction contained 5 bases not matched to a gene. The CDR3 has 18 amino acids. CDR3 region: CASSIATSGGFHTGELFF. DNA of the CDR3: TGTGCCAGTAGTATAGCGACTAGCGGGGGGTTCCACACCGGGGAGCTGTTTTTT.

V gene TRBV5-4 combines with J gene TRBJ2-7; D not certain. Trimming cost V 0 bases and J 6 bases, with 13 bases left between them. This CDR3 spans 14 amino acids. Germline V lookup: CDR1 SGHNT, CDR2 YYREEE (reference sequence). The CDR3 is CASSLGLSQGEQYF. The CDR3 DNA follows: TGTGCCAGCAGCTTGGGACTCTCACAAGGCGAGCAGTACTTC. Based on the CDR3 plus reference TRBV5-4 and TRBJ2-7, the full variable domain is ETGVTQSPTHLIKTRGQQVTLRCSSQSGHNTVSWYQQALGQGPQFIFQYYREEENGRGNFPPRFSGLQFPNYSSELNVNALELDDSALYLCASSLGLSQGEQYFGPGTRLTVT.

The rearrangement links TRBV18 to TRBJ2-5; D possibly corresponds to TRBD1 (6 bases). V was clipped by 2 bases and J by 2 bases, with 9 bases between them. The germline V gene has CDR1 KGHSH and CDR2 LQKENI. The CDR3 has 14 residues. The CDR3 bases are TGTGCCAGCTCACCATCAGGGGCGCAAGAGACCCAGTACTTC. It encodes CASSPSGAQETQYF.

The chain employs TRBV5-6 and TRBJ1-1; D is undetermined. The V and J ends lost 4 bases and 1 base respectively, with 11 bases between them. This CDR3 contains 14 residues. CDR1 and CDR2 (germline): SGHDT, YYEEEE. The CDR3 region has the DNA TGTGCCAGCAGCCCGGGCCCTACGAACACTGAAGCTTTCTTT. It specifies CASSPGPTNTEAFF.

CDR3 bases: TGTGCCAGCTCACCACGGGGCGGGGGGGCTTTCGAGCAGTACTTC. This encodes CASSPRGGGAFEQYF. The chain recombines TRBV18 with TRBJ2-7, with TRBD2 matching 9 bases. CDR3 length: 15 amino acids. Germline trimming cut 1 base from V and 6 bases from J; bases unmatched to any gene: 7. CDR1 and CDR2 from the germline V gene are KGHSH and LQKENI.

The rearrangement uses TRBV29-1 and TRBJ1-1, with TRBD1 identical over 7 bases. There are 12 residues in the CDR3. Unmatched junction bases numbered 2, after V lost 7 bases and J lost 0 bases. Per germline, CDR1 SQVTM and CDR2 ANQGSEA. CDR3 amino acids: CSGDSMNTEAFF. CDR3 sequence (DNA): TGCAGCGGGGACAGCATGAACACTGAAGCTTTCTTT.